The rows below give T cell receptor beta chains drawn from one sample of a study of beta chain features in type 1 diabetes. Sequenced by immunoSEQ multiplex PCR; TCRdb stores in-frame clones only, minus some. The table includes over 600,000 clones, over 10% detected once. Sequencing used naive CD4+ T cells from blood. Every receptor here comes from a man aged 25-40 years with type 1 diabetes. CDR3s include the opening cysteine and the closing phenylalanine or tryptophan. The order of the fields is J gene, V gene, D gene, clone size, CDR3 protein, CDR3 DNA. A D gene is named only where the DNA matches it firmly. Clone size is given for some rows only: seen once, a few or many times, or a class if the clone is expanded.

TRBJ1-2,TRBV6-5,NA,NA,CASSYTLGGSYGYTF,TGTGCCAGCAGTTACACCCTTGGTGGAAGCTATGGCTACACCTTC
TRBJ1-1,TRBV7-6,NA,few,CASSPTWGSTEAFF,TGTGCCAGCAGCCCTACCTGGGGGAGCACTGAAGCTTTCTTT
TRBJ2-1,TRBV7-2,NA,NA,CASSLAGTRGNEQFF,TGTGCCAGCAGCTTAGCGGGCACGCGGGGCAATGAGCAGTTCTTC
TRBJ1-1,TRBV5-1,NA,few,CASSLSGKSLAFF,TGCGCCAGCAGCTTATCGGGGAAGTCGTTAGCTTTCTTT
TRBJ2-1,TRBV18,TRBD1,NA,CASSPGTVSYNEQFF,TGTGCCAGCTCACCAGGGACAGTCTCCTACAATGAGCAGTTCTTC
TRBJ1-5,TRBV28,NA,few,CASRSNSAQPQHF,TGTGCCAGCAGGTCCAACAGTGCGCAGCCCCAGCATTTT
TRBJ1-5,TRBV29-1,NA,few,CSVVEGLGQPQHF,TGCAGCGTAGTGGAGGGGTTGGGTCAGCCCCAGCATTTT
TRBJ2-5,TRBV18,TRBD1,NA,CASSPGTGGAETQYF,TGTGCCAGCTCCCCCGGGACAGGGGGAGCGGAGACCCAGTACTTC
TRBJ2-3,TRBV29-1,TRBD1,few,CSVATGSTDTQYF,TGCAGCGTTGCGACAGGGAGCACAGATACGCAGTATTTT
TRBJ1-4,TRBV7-7,NA,NA,CASSPDLSGEKLFF,TGTGCCAGCAGCCCGGACCTAAGCGGTGAAAAACTGTTTTTT
TRBJ2-1,TRBV9,TRBD2,NA,CASSVASMSGGTEQFF,TGTGCCAGCAGCGTAGCATCGATGTCGGGGGGGACTGAGCAGTTCTTC
TRBJ2-3,TRBV9,TRBD1,NA,CASSLRDRDLDTQYF,TGTGCCAGCAGCCTCCGGGACAGGGATTTAGATACGCAGTATTTT
TRBJ1-2,TRBV30,NA,few,CAWSAGHYGYTF,TGTGCCTGGAGTGCAGGTCACTATGGCTACACCTTC
TRBJ2-1,TRBV10-3,NA,few,CAIRRGDNEQFF,TGTGCCATCAGGAGGGGGGACAATGAGCAGTTCTTC
TRBJ1-1,TRBV29-1,NA,NA,CSVGEGGRVSMNTEAFF,TGCAGCGTTGGAGAAGGGGGTAGAGTTTCCATGAACACTGAAGCTTTCTTT
TRBJ1-1,TRBV6-5,NA,NA,CASSRQSSNTEAFF,TGTGCCAGCAGTAGACAGAGTTCGAACACTGAAGCTTTCTTT
TRBJ2-1,TRBV4-3,NA,NA,CASSPDASSYNEQFF,TGCGCCAGCAGCCCGGACGCCAGCTCCTACAATGAGCAGTTCTTC
TRBJ2-2,TRBV9,NA,NA,CASSVDPGVNTGELFF,TGTGCCAGCAGCGTAGATCCAGGGGTGAACACCGGGGAGCTGTTTTTT
TRBJ2-1,TRBV7-2,NA,NA,CASRLYNEQFF,TGTGCCAGCAGGTTGTACAATGAGCAGTTCTTC
TRBJ2-3,TRBV2,NA,NA,CASSERDTTDTQYF,TGTGCCAGCAGTGAGAGGGATACCACAGATACGCAGTATTTT
TRBJ1-2,TRBV7-6,TRBD1,few,CASSPGQGEVYGYTF,TGTGCCAGCAGCCCCGGACAGGGGGAGGTCTATGGCTACACCTTC
TRBJ2-7,TRBV9,NA,NA,CASSARDRGYEQYF,TGTGCCAGCAGCGCCCGGGACCGCGGCTACGAGCAGTACTTC
TRBJ1-1,TRBV7-6,TRBD1,few,CASSFRQGMNTEAFF,TGTGCCAGCAGCTTCCGACAGGGCATGAACACTGAAGCTTTCTTT
TRBJ2-7,TRBV5-4,NA,NA,CASRPLGGEPHEQYF,TGTGCCAGCAGGCCATTGGGCGGGGAGCCCCACGAGCAGTACTTC
TRBJ2-1,TRBV9,NA,NA,CASSVVHGSYNEQFF,TGTGCCAGCAGCGTAGTACACGGCTCCTACAATGAGCAGTTCTTC
TRBJ1-2,TRBV9,NA,NA,CASSVAIGGNYGYTF,TGTGCCAGCAGCGTAGCTATCGGCGGGAACTATGGCTACACCTTC